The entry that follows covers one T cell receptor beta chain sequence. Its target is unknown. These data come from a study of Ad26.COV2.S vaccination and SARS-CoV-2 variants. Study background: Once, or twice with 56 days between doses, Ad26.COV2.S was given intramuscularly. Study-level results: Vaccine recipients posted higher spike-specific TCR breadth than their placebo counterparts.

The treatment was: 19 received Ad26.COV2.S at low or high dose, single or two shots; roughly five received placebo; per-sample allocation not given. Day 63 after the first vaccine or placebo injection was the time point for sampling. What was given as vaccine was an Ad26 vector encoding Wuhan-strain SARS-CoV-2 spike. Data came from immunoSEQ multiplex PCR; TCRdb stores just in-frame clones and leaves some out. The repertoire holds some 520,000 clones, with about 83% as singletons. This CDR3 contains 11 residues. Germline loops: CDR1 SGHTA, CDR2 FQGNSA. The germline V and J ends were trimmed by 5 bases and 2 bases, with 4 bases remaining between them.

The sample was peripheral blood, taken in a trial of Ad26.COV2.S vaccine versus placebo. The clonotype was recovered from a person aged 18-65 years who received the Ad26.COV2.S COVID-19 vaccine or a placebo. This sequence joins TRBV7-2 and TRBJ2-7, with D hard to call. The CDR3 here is CASSTTYEQYF. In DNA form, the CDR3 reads TGTGCCAGCAGCACGACCTACGAGCAGTACTTC.